The present T cell receptor beta chain was sequenced within a study of cytomegalovirus exposure and HLA in healthy donors. The primer mix had 60 Vbeta and 13 Jbeta primers. Profiled with immunoSEQ multiplex PCR; TCRdb holds only in-frame clones, not every one. Found here are 180,000 or so clones, roughly 80% of them singletons; the top ten hold more than 1.5%. The ends lost 1 base at V and 8 bases at J; junction bases unmatched: 8. The CDR3 is 16 amino acids. Per germline, CDR1 MGHRA and CDR2 YSYEKL. This clone was picked up a small number of times. The TCR comes from a man in his forties in good health and CMV-seronegative. The sample taken for sequencing was PBMCs. The gene calls are TRBV4-1 and TRBJ2-1, with 10 bases aligning to TRBD2. CDR3 in DNA: TGCGCCAGCAGCCAAGCAACGTCTAGCGGGAGATATGAGCAGTTCTTC. It is translated as CASSQATSSGRYEQFF.